Presented here are 27 T cell receptor beta chains from one specimen sequenced in a study of OX40 agonist ivuxolimab in advanced cancers. Assay: immunoSEQ multiplex PCR; the TCRdb copy retains only in-frame clones and omits some. The sample carries some 85,000 clones, more than 75% recorded once. Sequenced material: CD4+ or CD8+ T cells sorted from blood, taken in a trial of the OX40 agonist ivuxolimab. These receptor sequences come from an adult with an advanced solid tumor such as melanoma, head and neck, liver or kidney cancer.

The chain employs TRBV5-1 and TRBJ2-2; tentatively, D is TRBD2 (5 bases). The CDR3 is made up of 14 amino acids. Trimming stripped 6 bases from V and 6 bases from J, with 15 bases between. CDR1 and CDR2 (germline): SGHRS, YFSETQ. The CDR3 region has the DNA TGCGCCAGCACCACTGGATCGGGGTCCGGGGAGCTGTTTTTT. This codes for CASTTGSGSGELFF.

The chain links TRBV7-9 to TRBJ1-2; the D gene is possibly TRBD1 (5 bases). The CDR3 is 17 amino acids. Germline V gene data show CDR1 as SEHNR and CDR2 as FQNEAQ (reference sequence). Trimming stripped 3 bases from V and 7 bases from J, with 24 bases between. DNA of the CDR3: TGTGCCAGCAGCTTGGATCTGTCCAGGGAAGTTTTTGGTGGCTACACCTTC. Translation: CASSLDLSREVFGGYTF.

Comments on this clone: Compared with germline, one end of the junction differs, possibly owing to a read error. The chain employs TRBV5-4 and TRBJ2-5; D perhaps matches TRBD1 (6 bases). The CDR3 is 13 residues long. Germline lookup yields CDR1 SGHNT and CDR2 YYREEE (reference sequence). CDR3 DNA sequence: TGTGCCAGCAGCGCTGTGGGACAAGAGACCCAGAACTTC. This sequence encodes CASSAVGQETQNF.

The V gene is TRBV28, the J gene TRBJ1-3; D remains unclear. The CDR3 has 12 amino acids. Germline CDR1 MDHEN, CDR2 SYDVKM. V dropped 5 bases and J dropped 5 bases, with 7 bases sitting between them. The CDR3 DNA is TGTGCCAGCAGTGAACAGCGAAACACCATATATTTT. It encodes CASSEQRNTIYF.

This chain connects TRBV5-4 to TRBJ2-1, with 10 bases identical to TRBD2. Germline V lookup: CDR1 SGHNT, CDR2 YYREEE (reference sequence). Unmatched junction bases numbered 15, after V lost 3 bases and J lost 9 bases. The length of the CDR3 is 17 residues. CDR3: CASSSEAGGAFGTEQFF. CDR3 nucleotide sequence: TGTGCCAGCAGCTCAGAAGCGGGAGGGGCTTTCGGGACTGAGCAGTTCTTC.

This chain links TRBV7-9 with TRBJ2-1; tentatively, D is TRBD1 (5 bases). This CDR3 has 14 amino acids. The germline V gene has CDR1 SEHNR and CDR2 FQNEAQ (reference sequence). Trimming removed 5 bases at V and 7 bases at J, with 15 bases between. CDR3 in amino acids: CASSPNLGRNEQFF. The CDR3 DNA follows: TGTGCCAGCAGCCCGAACTTGGGGCGGAATGAGCAGTTCTTC.

CDR3 protein: CASSLAGAGANVLTF. CDR3 nucleotides: TGTGCCAGCAGCCTTGCGGGTGCTGGGGCCAACGTCCTGACTTTC. The chain employs TRBV5-4 and TRBJ2-6; tentatively, D is TRBD2 (5 bases). This CDR3 has 15 residues. CDR1 and CDR2 (germline): SGHNT, YYREEE (reference sequence). Trimming took off 4 bases at V and 2 bases at J, with 10 bases between the two ends.

The table lists this clone with a count of one. The chain couples TRBV7-2 to TRBJ2-5; the D gene is possibly TRBD1 (6 bases). Trimming took 0 bases from V and 5 from J, leaving 13 bases between them. The CDR3 loop spans 15 amino acids. Germline loops: CDR1 SGHTA, CDR2 FQGNSA. The CDR3 region has the DNA TGTGCCAGCAGCTTAGCGCAAGGGGGTGCGGAGACCCAGTACTTC. Its protein is CASSLAQGGAETQYF.

The genes are TRBV29-1 and TRBJ1-1; TRBD1 is a possible D gene (5 bases). Looked up from germline, CDR1 is SQVTM and CDR2 is ANQGSEA. V was cut by 2 bases and J by 0 bases, with 13 bases left in between. The CDR3 runs 15 residues. This CDR3 is CSVENAGSMNTEAFF. The CDR3 coding sequence is TGCAGCGTTGAAAATGCAGGGTCTATGAACACTGAAGCTTTCTTT.

J is TRBJ1-1 and V is TRBV12-5; D gene uncertain. Germline loops: CDR1 LGHNT, CDR2 FRNRAP. This CDR3 region has 13 residues. V lost 6 bases, J lost 3 bases, and 11 bases lay in between. The DNA of the CDR3 is TGTGCTAGTGGCTTAACAGAAGACACTGAAGCTTTCTTT. It codes for CASGLTEDTEAFF. Drawing the rest from reference TRBV12-5 and TRBJ1-1, the complete variable domain is DARVTQTPRHKVTEMGQEVTMRCQPILGHNTVFWYRQTMMQGLELLAYFRNRAPLDDSGMPKDRFSAEMPDATLATLKIQPSEPRDSAVYFCASGLTEDTEAFFGQGTRLTVV.

V is TRBV2 and J is TRBJ1-4; D gene unclear. The V end was cut by 5 bases, the J end by 0 bases, with 10 bases between. CDR3 size: 15 residues. The germline CDR1 and CDR2 sequences are SNHLY and FYNNEI. The CDR3 DNA reads TGTGCCAGCAGTTCTGGACTGACAACTAATGAAAAACTGTTTTTT. It specifies CASSSGLTTNEKLFF.

The chain carries TRBV5-1 and TRBJ2-7; D may be TRBD2 (5 bases). CDR1 is SGHRS, CDR2 YFSETQ, per germline. Trimming removed 2 bases at V and 3 bases at J, with 12 bases between. The CDR3 sequence is 14 residues long. The CDR3 region has the DNA TGCGCCAGCAGCTTAAGCCTAGCCGTCTACGAGCAGTACTTC. The encoded protein is CASSLSLAVYEQYF. Variable domain in full (rest from reference TRBV5-1 and TRBJ2-7): KAGVTQTPRYLIKTRGQQVTLSCSPISGHRSVSWYQQTPGQGLQFLFEYFSETQRNKGNFPGRFSGRQFSNSRSEMNVSTLELGDSALYLCASSLSLAVYEQYFGPGTRLTVT.

This clone was recorded once. The genes are TRBV7-2 and TRBJ1-1, with 7 bases lining up with TRBD1. The V and J ends lost 2 bases and 6 bases, in that order; junction bases with no gene match: 6. This CDR3 is built from 14 residues. Germline V gives CDR1 SGHTA, CDR2 FQGNSA. Written as DNA, the CDR3 is TGTGCCAGCAGCTTAAGGGGGCTTGGGGCTGAAGCTTTCTTT. Its translation: CASSLRGLGAEAFF. The full variable domain, in which reference TRBV7-2 and TRBJ1-1 provide the parts outside the CDR3, is GAGVSQSPSNKVTEKGKDVELRCDPISGHTALYWYRQSLGQGLEFLIYFQGNSAPDKSGLPSDRFSAERTGGSVSTLTIQRTQQEDSAVYLCASSLRGLGAEAFFGQGTRLTVV.

Here the CDR3 reads CASSPDRDTDTQYF. The CDR3 DNA reads as TGTGCCAGCAGCCCAGACAGGGACACAGATACGCAGTATTTT. The V gene is TRBV7-3, the J gene TRBJ2-3; 7 bases are shared with TRBD1. The CDR3 is 14 amino acids. V was pared by 5 bases and J by 2 bases, with 4 bases of the junction left unmatched. CDR1 and CDR2 (germline): SGHTA, FQGTGA.

This clone was detected once. The chain couples TRBV27 to TRBJ1-3; TRBD1 agrees at 9 bases. V lost 7 bases to trimming and J lost 4 bases; unmatched junction nucleotides: 5. The V gene's germline CDR1 is MNHEY and CDR2 SMNVEV (reference sequence). This CDR3 contains 14 residues. The CDR3 DNA is TGTGCCAGCAAAACACAGGGGGCAGGAAACACCATATATTTT. Encoded protein: CASKTQGAGNTIYF.

The chain is built from TRBV14 and TRBJ2-1; 14 bases map to TRBD2. V lost 6 bases and J lost 6; bases outside the gene matches: 7. Germline CDR1 reads SGHDN; CDR2 reads FVKESK. CDR3 size: 16 residues. CDR3 region: CASSPAGLAGGNEQFF. CDR3 coding DNA: TGTGCCAGCAGTCCCGCCGGACTAGCGGGAGGCAATGAGCAGTTCTTC.

The V call is TRBV19, the J call TRBJ2-5; D ambiguous. The CDR3 extends over 14 amino acids. V lost 4 bases and J 2 bases, leaving 11 bases between the germline ends. CDR1 is LNHDA, CDR2 SQIVND, per germline (reference sequence). CDR3 region: CASSTVYLQETQYF. The CDR3 DNA sequence: TGTGCCAGTAGTACCGTCTACTTACAAGAGACCCAGTACTTC.

The rearrangement links TRBV7-9 to TRBJ2-1; 7 bases are a match to TRBD2. Germline values: CDR1 SEHNR, CDR2 FQNEAQ (reference sequence). V dropped 4 bases and J dropped 4; count of bases not matched to a gene: 7. The CDR3 runs to 15 residues. The CDR3 DNA reads as TGTGCCAGCAGCTCCCTAGCGGTGGGTTACAATGAGCAGTTCTTC. Encoded protein: CASSSLAVGYNEQFF.

This chain uses TRBV10-3 with TRBJ1-6; TRBD1 is a possible D gene (5 bases). The CDR3 has 13 amino acids. The V gene's germline CDR1 is ENHRY and CDR2 SYGVKD. V was clipped by 11 bases and J by 7 bases, with 15 bases between them. CDR3 sequence: CAVTDDGNSPLHF. CDR3 nucleotide sequence: TGTGCCGTGACAGATGACGGGAATTCACCCCTCCACTTT.

V gene TRBV5-6 combines with J gene TRBJ2-7; D is undetermined. CDR1 is SGHDT and CDR2 is YYEEEE in the germline V gene. This CDR3 contains 11 residues. Trimming removed 2 bases at V and 5 bases at J, with 5 bases between. In DNA form, the CDR3 reads TGTGCCAGCAGCTTATCTAACGAGCAGTACTTC. As protein: CASSLSNEQYF.

This chain links TRBV6-5 with TRBJ1-4; D perhaps matches TRBD1 (5 bases). CDR3 size: 15 residues. Trimming took 2 bases from V and 1 from J, leaving 8 bases between them. Germline assignment: CDR1 MNHEY and CDR2 SVGAGI. CDR3 residues: CASSYRGETNEKLFF. The CDR3 DNA reads as TGTGCCAGCAGTTACCGAGGGGAAACTAATGAAAAACTGTTTTTT.

This clone was recorded a few times. The V and J genes are TRBV7-8 and TRBJ1-3; the D gene is possibly TRBD1 (5 bases). Trimming took 1 base from V and 3 from J, leaving 7 bases between them. This CDR3 has 14 amino acids. CDR1 is SGHVS, CDR2 FQNEAQ, per germline. Here the CDR3 DNA reads TGTGCCAGCAGCTTAGGGGGGGGTGGAAACACCATATATTTT. This translates into CASSLGGGGNTIYF.

This clone appeared a single time. The V and J genes are TRBV11-2 and TRBJ2-7, with 7 bases lining up with TRBD1. The CDR3 extends over 17 amino acids. The junction had 15 bases not matched to a gene; V was cut back by 5 bases and J by 2 bases. Germline lookup yields CDR1 SGHAT and CDR2 FQNNGV. The CDR3 reads CASSLGGRAGGTYEQYF. CDR3 sequence (DNA): TGTGCCAGCAGCCTAGGCGGAAGGGCAGGGGGAACCTACGAGCAGTACTTC.

J is TRBJ1-1 and V is TRBV6-1; D remains ambiguous. The germline V gene encodes CDR1 MNHNS and CDR2 SASEGT. The V and J ends lost 4 bases and 13 bases respectively, with 13 bases between them. CDR3 length: 11 residues. As DNA, the CDR3 is TGTGCCAGCAGTGTGCTAGAGAAGCTTTTCTTT. Residues: CASSVLEKLFF.

This clone was counted a few times. J is TRBJ2-5 and V is TRBV10-2, with 8 bases identical to TRBD1. The CDR3 runs to 13 residues. The germline V gene has CDR1 WSHSY and CDR2 SAAADI. J was trimmed by 7 bases and V by 6 bases; bases with no gene match: 7. CDR3 coding DNA: TGCGCCAGCAGAGGGACAGGAGGATGGACCCAGTACTTC. This translates into CASRGTGGWTQYF.

The genes are TRBV5-1 and TRBJ2-7; 9 bases fit TRBD2. The germline gives CDR1 SGHRS, CDR2 YFSETQ. Losses at the gene ends were 1 base for V and 0 bases for J; bases not matched to a gene: 14. This CDR3 is 19 amino acids long. The CDR3 bases are TGCGCCAGCAGCTTGTTTTCTAGCGGGACCGACTCACACTCCTACGAGCAGTACTTC. It specifies CASSLFSSGTDSHSYEQYF.

The chain couples TRBV11-2 to TRBJ2-4; D is unresolved. This CDR3 is built from 16 residues. Per germline, CDR1 SGHAT and CDR2 FQNNGV. Trimming shortened V by 0 bases and J by 1 base, and 10 bases separated the two germline ends. DNA for the CDR3: TGTGCCAGCAGCTTAGATTTGGCTACGGCCAAAAACATTCAGTACTTC. It encodes CASSLDLATAKNIQYF.